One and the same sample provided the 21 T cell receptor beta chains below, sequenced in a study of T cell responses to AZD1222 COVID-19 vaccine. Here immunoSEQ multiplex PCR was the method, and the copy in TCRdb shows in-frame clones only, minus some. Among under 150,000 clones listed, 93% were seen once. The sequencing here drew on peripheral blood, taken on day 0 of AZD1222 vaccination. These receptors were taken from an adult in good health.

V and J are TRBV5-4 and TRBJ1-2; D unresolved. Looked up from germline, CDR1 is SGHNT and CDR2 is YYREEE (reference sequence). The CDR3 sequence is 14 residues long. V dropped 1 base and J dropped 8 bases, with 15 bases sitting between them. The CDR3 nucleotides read TGTGCCAGCAGCTTGAATATCGGTGACGGAGGCTACACCTTC. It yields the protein CASSLNIGDGGYTF.

The CDR3: CAFLLAGNTGELFF. The CDR3 DNA reads TGTGCCTTTTTACTAGCGGGGAACACCGGGGAGCTGTTTTTT. The rearrangement links TRBV27 to TRBJ2-2, with 9 bases matching TRBD2. This CDR3 spans 14 amino acids. Germline trimming cut 11 bases from V and 1 base from J; bases unmatched to any gene: 5. The germline CDR1 and CDR2 sequences are MNHEY and SMNVEV (reference sequence).

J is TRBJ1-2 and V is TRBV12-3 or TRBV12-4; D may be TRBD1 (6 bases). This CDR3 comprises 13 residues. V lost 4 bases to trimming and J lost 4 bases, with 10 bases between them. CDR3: CASSSGVGYGYTF. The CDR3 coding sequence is TGTGCCAGCAGTTCAGGGGTGGGCTATGGCTACACCTTC.

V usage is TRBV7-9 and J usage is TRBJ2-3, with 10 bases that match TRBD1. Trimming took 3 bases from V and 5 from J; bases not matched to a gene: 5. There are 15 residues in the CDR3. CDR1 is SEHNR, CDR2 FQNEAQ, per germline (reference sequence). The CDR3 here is CASSFSGTGEDTQYF. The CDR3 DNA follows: TGTGCCAGCAGCTTTAGCGGGACAGGGGAAGATACGCAGTATTTT.

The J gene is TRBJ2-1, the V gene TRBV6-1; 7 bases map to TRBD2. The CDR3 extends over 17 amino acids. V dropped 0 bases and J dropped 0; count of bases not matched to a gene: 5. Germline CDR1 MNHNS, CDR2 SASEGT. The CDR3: CASSEAVAGSSYNEQFF. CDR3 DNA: TGTGCCAGCAGTGAAGCGGTAGCGGGTAGCTCCTACAATGAGCAGTTCTTC.

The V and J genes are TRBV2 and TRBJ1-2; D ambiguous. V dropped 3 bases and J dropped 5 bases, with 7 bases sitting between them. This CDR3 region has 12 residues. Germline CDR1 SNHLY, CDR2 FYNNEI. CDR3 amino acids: CASSEGDYGYTF. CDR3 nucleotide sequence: TGTGCCAGCAGTGAGGGAGATTATGGCTACACCTTC. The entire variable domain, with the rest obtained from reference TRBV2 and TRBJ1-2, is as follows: EPEVTQTPSHQVTQMGQEVILRCVPISNHLYFYWYRQILGQKVEFLVSFYNNEISEKSEIFDDQFSVERPDGSNFTLKIRSTKLEDSAMYFCASSEGDYGYTFGSGTRLTVV.

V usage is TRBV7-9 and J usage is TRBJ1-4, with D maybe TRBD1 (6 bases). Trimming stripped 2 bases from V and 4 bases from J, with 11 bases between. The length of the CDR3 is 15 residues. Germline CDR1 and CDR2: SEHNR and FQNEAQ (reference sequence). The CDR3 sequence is CASSLMGAVNEKLFF. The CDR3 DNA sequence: TGTGCCAGCAGCTTAATGGGGGCCGTTAATGAAAAACTGTTTTTT.

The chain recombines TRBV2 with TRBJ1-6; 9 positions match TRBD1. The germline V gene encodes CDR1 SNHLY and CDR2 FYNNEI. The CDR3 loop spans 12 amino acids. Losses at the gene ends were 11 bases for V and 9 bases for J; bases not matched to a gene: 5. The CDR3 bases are TGTGCCGGAGGGACAGGGAGTTCACCCCTCCACTTT. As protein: CAGGTGSSPLHF.

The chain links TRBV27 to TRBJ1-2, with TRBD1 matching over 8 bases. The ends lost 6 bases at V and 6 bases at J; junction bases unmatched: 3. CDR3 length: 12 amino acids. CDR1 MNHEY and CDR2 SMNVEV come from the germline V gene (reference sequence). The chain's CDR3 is CASRDRVNGYTF. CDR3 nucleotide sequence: TGTGCCAGCAGGGACAGGGTAAATGGCTACACCTTC.

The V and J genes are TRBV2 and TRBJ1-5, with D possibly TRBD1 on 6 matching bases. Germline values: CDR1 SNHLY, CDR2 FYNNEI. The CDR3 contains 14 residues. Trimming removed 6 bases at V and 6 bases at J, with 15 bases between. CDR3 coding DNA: TGTGCCAGCAGCCCAGGGGCCTTTGGTCAGCCCCAGCATTTT. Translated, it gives CASSPGAFGQPQHF.

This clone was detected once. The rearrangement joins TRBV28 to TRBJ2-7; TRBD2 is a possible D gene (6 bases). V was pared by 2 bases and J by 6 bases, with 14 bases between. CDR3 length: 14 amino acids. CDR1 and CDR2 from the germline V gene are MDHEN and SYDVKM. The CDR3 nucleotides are TGTGCCAGCAGTTTAAATTTGGTGGGGGGCGAGCAGTACTTC. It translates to CASSLNLVGGEQYF. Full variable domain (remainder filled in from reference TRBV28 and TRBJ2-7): DVKVTQSSRYLVKRTGEKVFLECVQDMDHENMFWYRQDPGLGLRLIYFSYDVKMKEKGDIPEGYSVSREKKERFSLILESASTNQTSMYLCASSLNLVGGEQYFGPGTRLTVT.

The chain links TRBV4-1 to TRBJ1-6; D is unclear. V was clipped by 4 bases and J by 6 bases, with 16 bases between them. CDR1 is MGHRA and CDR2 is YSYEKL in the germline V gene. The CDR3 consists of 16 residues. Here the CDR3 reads CASSPSWAERNSPLHF. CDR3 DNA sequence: TGCGCCAGCAGCCCATCTTGGGCAGAGCGTAATTCACCCCTCCACTTT.

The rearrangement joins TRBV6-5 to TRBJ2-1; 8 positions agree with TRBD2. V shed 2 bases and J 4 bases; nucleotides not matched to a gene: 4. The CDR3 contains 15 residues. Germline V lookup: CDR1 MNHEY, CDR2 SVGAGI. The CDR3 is CASSYAPSGYNEQFF. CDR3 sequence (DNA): TGTGCCAGCAGTTACGCGCCTAGCGGGTACAATGAGCAGTTCTTC.

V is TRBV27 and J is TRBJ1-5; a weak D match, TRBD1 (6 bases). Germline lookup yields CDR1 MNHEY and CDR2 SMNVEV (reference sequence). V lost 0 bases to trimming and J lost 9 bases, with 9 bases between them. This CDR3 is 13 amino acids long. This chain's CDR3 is CASSLSGHRPQHF. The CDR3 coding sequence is TGTGCCAGCAGTTTATCGGGACATAGGCCCCAGCATTTT.

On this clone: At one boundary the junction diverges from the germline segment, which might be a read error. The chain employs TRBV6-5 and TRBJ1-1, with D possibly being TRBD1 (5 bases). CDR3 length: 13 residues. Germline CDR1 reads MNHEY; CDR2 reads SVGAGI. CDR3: CASSPLTASEAFF. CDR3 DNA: TGTGCCAGCAGTCCATTGACAGCTTCTGAGGCTTTCTTT.

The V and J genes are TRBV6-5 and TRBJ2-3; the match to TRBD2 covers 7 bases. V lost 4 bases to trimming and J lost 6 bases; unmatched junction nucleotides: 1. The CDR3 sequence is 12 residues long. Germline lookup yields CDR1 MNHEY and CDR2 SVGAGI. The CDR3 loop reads CASSFSGDTQYF. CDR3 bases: TGTGCCAGCAGTTTTAGCGGGGATACGCAGTATTTT.

The CDR3 DNA is TGTGCCAGCAGTTACTCAATCTACAACCAAGAGACCCAGTACTTC. This codes for CASSYSIYNQETQYF. The rearrangement joins TRBV6-5 to TRBJ2-5, with D unresolved. The V gene's germline CDR1 is MNHEY and CDR2 SVGAGI. The germline V and J ends were trimmed by 0 bases and 0 bases, with 8 bases remaining between them. This CDR3 has 15 amino acids.

The CDR3 DNA sequence: TGCGCCAGCAGCCCGACAGGGGGGTATGAAAAACTGTTTTTT. Its protein product is CASSPTGGYEKLFF. This rearrangement joins TRBV10-1 to TRBJ1-4; 9 positions agree with TRBD1. Germline CDR1 and CDR2: WNHNN and SYGVQD (reference sequence). V dropped 6 bases and J dropped 6; count of bases not matched to a gene: 5. The CDR3 covers 14 residues.

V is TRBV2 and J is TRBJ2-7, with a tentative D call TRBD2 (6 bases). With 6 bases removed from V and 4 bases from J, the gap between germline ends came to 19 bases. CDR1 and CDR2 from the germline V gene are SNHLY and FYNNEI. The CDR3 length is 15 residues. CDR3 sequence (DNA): TGTGCCAGCAGCATCAACCGGGACTCAGTTTACGAGCAGTACTTC. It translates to CASSINRDSVYEQYF.

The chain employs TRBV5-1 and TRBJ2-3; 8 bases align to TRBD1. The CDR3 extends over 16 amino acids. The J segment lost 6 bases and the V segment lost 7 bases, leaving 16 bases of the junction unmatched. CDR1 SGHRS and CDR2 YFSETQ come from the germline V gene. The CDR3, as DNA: TGCGCCAGCTCCGGCCTGACAGGGGCCTCTAAGGATACGCAGTATTTT. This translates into CASSGLTGASKDTQYF.

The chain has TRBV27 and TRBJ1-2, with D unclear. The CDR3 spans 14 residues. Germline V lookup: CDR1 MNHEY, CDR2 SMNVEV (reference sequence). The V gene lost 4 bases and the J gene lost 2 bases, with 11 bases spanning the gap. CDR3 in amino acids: CASSSRDMNYGYTF. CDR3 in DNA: TGTGCCAGCAGTTCTCGGGATATGAACTATGGCTACACCTTC.